Listed below are T cell receptor beta chains from one sample, sequenced in a study of shared clonotypes between healthy human individuals. Repertoires were generated with immunoSEQ multiplex PCR, while TCRdb's copy carries only in-frame clones and drops some. The table lists about 2.3 million clones, around 92% of them singletons, with 0.37% in the top ten. Sequenced input: naive CD4+ T cells from PBMCs. The receptors stem from a man aged 18-30 years in good health. Some clones in this sample may be carry-over from other donors' samples. Each CDR3 is given with its conserved first and last residue. A D gene is named only where the DNA matches it firmly. Some rows have no size entry. The others give once, few or many, or a class for an expanded clone.

v_gene,abundance,j_gene,d_gene,CDR3aa,CDR3nt
TRBV10-3,few,TRBJ1-1,NA,CAISESNVAEAFF,TGTGCCATCAGTGAGTCGAACGTCGCTGAAGCTTTCTTT
TRBV5-1,NA,TRBJ2-3,TRBD1,CASSPGQVTDTQYF,TGCGCCAGCAGCCCGGGACAGGTCACAGATACGCAGTATTTT
TRBV28,NA,TRBJ1-5,NA,CASSPPTVQSNQPQHF,TGTGCCAGCAGTCCACCGACCGTCCAAAGCAATCAGCCCCAGCATTTT
TRBV6-5,NA,TRBJ1-5,NA,CASRGTGPNQPQHF,TGTGCCAGCAGGGGGACGGGCCCTAACCAGCCCCAGCATTTT
TRBV7-2,NA,TRBJ1-2,NA,CASSQGSVYGYTF,TGTGCCAGCAGCCAAGGGTCAGTTTATGGCTACACCTTC
TRBV6-1,NA,TRBJ2-7,NA,CASSKAARQGGRERYEQYF,TGTGCCAGCAGTAAAGCAGCAAGACAGGGAGGGAGGGAACGGTACGAGCAGTACTTC
TRBV14,NA,TRBJ2-7,NA,CASSQAGVEQYF,TGTGCCAGCAGCCAAGCAGGGGTTGAGCAGTACTTC
TRBV7-9,NA,TRBJ1-3,TRBD1,CASSLNTGVNGNTIYF,TGTGCCAGCAGCTTAAATACAGGGGTGAATGGAAACACCATATATTTT
TRBV30,few,TRBJ1-5,NA,CAWSPPGGQPQHF,TGTGCCTGGAGTCCACCGGGGGGTCAGCCCCAGCATTTT
TRBV2,NA,TRBJ2-7,NA,CASSEVGYEQYF,TGTGCCAGCAGTGAGGTTGGGTACGAGCAGTACTTC
TRBV4-1,once,TRBJ1-2,NA,CASSQVAGGGNYGYTF,TGCGCCAGCAGCCAGGTGGCGGGGGGCGGCAACTATGGCTACACCTTC
TRBV27,NA,TRBJ1-2,NA,CASSRDGLYGYTF,TGTGCCAGCAGCCGGGACGGACTCTATGGCTACACCTTC
TRBV5-6,NA,TRBJ1-1,NA,CASSPRVSGTTEAFF,TGTGCCAGCAGCCCCCGGGTTTCTGGAACGACTGAAGCTTTCTTT
TRBV9,once,TRBJ2-2,NA,CASSVHLPANTGELFF,TGTGCCAGCAGCGTACACCTACCCGCGAACACCGGGGAGCTGTTTTTT
TRBV2,NA,TRBJ2-3,NA,CASSPGSHSSTDTQYF,TGTGCCAGCAGCCCCGGCTCCCATTCTAGCACAGATACGCAGTATTTT
TRBV5-5,NA,TRBJ1-5,TRBD1,CASSLTGQRALNQPQHF,TGTGCCAGCAGCCTTACGGGACAGCGCGCTCTCAATCAGCCCCAGCATTTT
TRBV5-6,NA,TRBJ2-7,NA,CASSRGGTLGYEQYF,TGTGCCAGCAGCCGAGGGGGGACCTTGGGATACGAGCAGTACTTC
TRBV15,few,TRBJ1-5,TRBD1,CATSIGTVGNQPQHF,TGTGCCACCAGCATCGGGACAGTCGGCAATCAGCCCCAGCATTTT
TRBV5-4,NA,TRBJ2-6,NA,CASSPWGSRFVLTF,TGTGCCAGCAGCCCCTGGGGGTCTCGGTTCGTCCTGACTTTC
TRBV10-3,NA,TRBJ2-1,TRBD1,CAISDAGTGGYNEQFF,TGTGCCATCAGCGATGCCGGGACAGGGGGCTACAATGAGCAGTTCTTC
TRBV6-1,NA,TRBJ1-1,NA,CASSESEEGWSTEAFF,TGTGCCAGCAGTGAGTCCGAGGAGGGTTGGAGTACTGAAGCTTTCTTT
TRBV19,NA,TRBJ2-3,TRBD2,CASSGRLSGRETDTQYF,TGTGCCAGTAGTGGACGCTTAAGCGGGAGGGAGACAGATACGCAGTATTTT
TRBV9,NA,TRBJ2-7,TRBD1,CASSATGARQYF,TGTGCCAGCAGCGCCACAGGGGCTCGGCAGTACTTC
TRBV18,NA,TRBJ1-3,TRBD1,CASSDTTGVGNTIYF,TGTGCCAGCTCGGATACTACAGGGGTAGGAAACACCATATATTTT
TRBV27,NA,TRBJ1-1,TRBD1,CASSRQGASIEAFF,TGTGCCAGCAGTCGACAGGGGGCAAGCATTGAAGCTTTCTTT
TRBV2,NA,TRBJ2-2,NA,CASGRLAWGTGELFF,TGTGCCAGCGGTCGGCTGGCCTGGGGCACCGGGGAGCTGTTTTTT
TRBV18,NA,TRBJ2-3,NA,CASSPTSDTQYF,TGTGCCAGCTCACCTACCTCAGATACGCAGTATTTT
TRBV9,NA,TRBJ2-1,TRBD2,CASSVGAGAGHSEQFF,TGTGCCAGCAGCGTAGGGGCGGGAGCTGGTCATTCTGAGCAGTTCTTC
TRBV7-2,NA,TRBJ2-5,NA,CASSLVAGRETQYF,TGTGCCAGCAGCTTAGTCGCGGGGAGGGAGACCCAGTACTTC
TRBV29-1,NA,TRBJ2-2,TRBD2,CSVRRTSEYTGELFF,TGCAGCGTTCGCCGGACTAGCGAGTACACCGGGGAGCTGTTTTTT
TRBV7-3,NA,TRBJ2-1,NA,CASSRQFSPYNEQFF,TGTGCCAGCAGCCGACAGTTCTCGCCCTACAATGAGCAGTTCTTC
TRBV15,once,TRBJ2-5,NA,CATSTSGRGFGETQYF,TGTGCCACCAGCACTTCCGGTCGAGGGTTCGGGGAGACCCAGTACTTC
TRBV11-2,NA,TRBJ1-1,TRBD1,CASSWDRGTEAFF,TGTGCCAGCAGCTGGGACAGGGGAACTGAAGCTTTCTTT
TRBV28,NA,TRBJ1-5,NA,CASSRRQPQHF,TGTGCCAGTTCGCGAAGGCAGCCCCAGCATTTT
TRBV6-6,NA,TRBJ2-7,TRBD1,CASSRDRGWDEQYF,TGTGCCAGCAGCCGCGACAGGGGATGGGACGAGCAGTACTTC
TRBV5-1,once,TRBJ1-4,TRBD1,CASSRGGTGDEKLFF,TGCGCCAGCAGCCGGGGTGGGACAGGAGACGAAAAACTGTTTTTT
TRBV7-6,NA,TRBJ2-7,NA,CASSLRSYEQYF,TGTGCCAGCAGCTTAAGGTCCTACGAGCAGTACTTC
TRBV14,once,TRBJ2-3,TRBD1,CASSRSVTGSDTQYF,TGTGCCAGCAGCCGATCCGTGACAGGGTCGGATACGCAGTATTTT
TRBV5-4,NA,TRBJ2-5,NA,CASSSTGLKETQYF,TGTGCCAGCAGCTCAACAGGGTTGAAGGAGACCCAGTACTTC
TRBV11-2,NA,TRBJ2-5,NA,CASSLDLAAQETQYF,TGTGCCAGCAGCTTAGATTTGGCAGCTCAAGAGACCCAGTACTTC
TRBV19,NA,TRBJ1-1,NA,CASSTDKNTEAFF,TGTGCCAGTAGTACCGACAAGAACACTGAAGCTTTCTTT
TRBV7-2,once,TRBJ1-1,NA,CASTLGRGGTEAFF,TGTGCCAGCACCCTGGGGCGCGGAGGCACTGAAGCTTTCTTT
TRBV30,NA,TRBJ2-6,NA,CAWSTRAGANVLTF,TGTGCCTGGAGTACCAGGGCTGGGGCCAACGTCCTGACTTTC
TRBV7-2,NA,TRBJ1-5,NA,CASSGTFGGVGHF,TGTGCCAGCAGCGGGACATTTGGAGGGGTTGGGCATTTT
TRBV5-4,few,TRBJ1-1,NA,CASSTFTNTEAFF,TGTGCCAGCAGCACCTTTACGAACACTGAAGCTTTCTTT
TRBV7-2,NA,TRBJ2-2,NA,CASSRGRNTGELFF,TGTGCCAGCAGCCGTGGTAGGAACACCGGGGAGCTGTTTTTT
TRBV27,NA,TRBJ1-1,TRBD1,CASSSPQGARNTEAFF,TGTGCCAGCAGTTCACCCCAGGGGGCAAGGAACACTGAAGCTTTCTTT
TRBV5-1,NA,TRBJ2-1,TRBD2,CASSLGPGLGNNEQFF,TGCGCCAGCAGCTTAGGGCCGGGACTAGGCAACAATGAGCAGTTCTTC
TRBV7-2,NA,TRBJ2-7,TRBD1,CASSADRGRYYEQYF,TGTGCCAGCAGCGCCGACAGGGGGCGATACTACGAGCAGTACTTC
TRBV9,NA,TRBJ2-7,NA,CASSVAAGVSSEQYF,TGTGCCAGCAGCGTAGCGGCAGGGGTTTCGAGCGAGCAGTACTTC
TRBV10-3,NA,TRBJ1-1,NA,CAISANLDTEAFF,TGTGCCATCAGTGCGAACCTCGACACTGAAGCTTTCTTT
TRBV7-6,NA,TRBJ2-1,NA,CASSPGRDNEQFF,TGTGCCAGCAGCCCCGGACGGGATAATGAGCAGTTCTTC
TRBV21-1,NA,TRBJ2-7,NA,CARDWLGSYEQYF,TGTGCCAGGGACTGGCTGGGCTCCTACGAGCAGTACTTC
TRBV21-1,NA,TRBJ1-5,NA,CASWDRGRGSGNQPQHF,TGTGCCAGTTGGGACAGGGGGCGCGGGTCGGGCAATCAGCCCCAGCATTTT
TRBV11-3,NA,TRBJ1-2,NA,CASSLGWRGGYGYTF,TGTGCCAGCAGCTTAGGGTGGAGGGGCGGCTATGGCTACACCTTC